One and the same sample provided the 21 T cell receptor beta chains below, sequenced in a study of T-cell reconstitution after alpha-beta-depleted transplantation in children. A TCRbeta library incorporating unique molecular identifiers was prepared. In TCRdb, the PCR reads were re-called with MiXCR into one record per CDR3 protein. The table includes 700,000 to 950,000 distinct CDR3 sequences, about 15% detected once. The material was PBMCs, mostly from graft donor cells, obtained 360 days after TCRalphabeta/CD19-depleted stem cell transplant. The source of these receptors is a male patient younger than 18 who had a stem cell transplant for acute lymphoblastic leukemia, so the T cells may come from the graft donor.

In this sample, this clonotype turned up a few times. This chain joins TRBV7-9 and TRBJ2-4, with D possibly being TRBD2 (5 bases). The CDR3 is made up of 15 amino acids. V was clipped by 4 bases and J by 7 bases, with 17 bases between them. Germline CDR1 reads SEHNR; CDR2 reads FQNEAQ (reference sequence). CDR3 loop: CASSSQRRGWNIQYF. Here the CDR3 DNA reads TGTGCCAGCAGCTCCCAAAGGCGAGGGTGGAACATTCAGTACTTC.

This clonotype was counted only a few times. The genes are TRBV5-1 and TRBJ2-2; 10 positions match TRBD2. Germline lookup yields CDR1 SGHRS and CDR2 YFSETQ. The V and J ends lost 9 bases and 3 bases, in that order; junction bases with no gene match: 8. This CDR3 contains 15 residues. DNA of the CDR3: TGCGCCACTACTAGCGGGGAACCGTACACCGGGGAGCTGTTTTTT. Amino acids: CATTSGEPYTGELFF.

V and J are TRBV2 and TRBJ1-4; 10 nucleotides match TRBD1. Germline loops: CDR1 SNHLY, CDR2 FYNNEI. Trimming cost V 4 bases and J 10 bases; bases outside gene matches: 6. CDR3 size: 14 residues. CDR3 DNA: TGTGCCAGCAGTGTCGACAGGGGGCGTGGAAAACTGTTTTTT. Protein product: CASSVDRGRGKLFF.

This clonotype was picked up a small number of times. V is TRBV9 and J is TRBJ2-7; TRBD2 matches at 8 bases. The CDR3 is made up of 14 amino acids. Losses at the gene ends were 0 bases for V and 5 bases for J; bases not matched to a gene: 4. Germline V gene sequence: CDR1 SGDLS, CDR2 YYNGEE. CDR3 in DNA: TGTGCCAGCAGCGTAGACGCGGGAGGCAACGAGCAGTACTTC. This codes for CASSVDAGGNEQYF.

The CDR3 nucleotides are TGTGCCAGCAGTTTAGCGGGACAGGGAAGTTATCAGCCCCAGCATTTT. Its translation: CASSLAGQGSYQPQHF. This chain uses TRBV12-3 or TRBV12-4 with TRBJ1-5, with 9 bases matching TRBD1. V lost 0 bases and J lost 5; bases outside the gene matches: 5. The CDR3 covers 16 residues.

This clonotype was seen only a few times. The V and J genes are TRBV4-1 and TRBJ2-7; TRBD1 agrees at 7 bases. Germline V gene lookup returns CDR1 MGHRA and CDR2 YSYEKL. The length of the CDR3 is 15 residues. V trimming: 0 bases; J trimming: 3 bases; junction bases outside the gene matches: 5. The CDR3 reads CASSQDMRQGYEQYF. In nucleotides, the CDR3 is TGCGCCAGCAGCCAAGATATGAGACAGGGCTACGAGCAGTACTTC.

This clonotype has more than one count but fewer than ten. V is TRBV12-3 or TRBV12-4 and J is TRBJ1-5; 8 bases align to TRBD1. This CDR3 comprises 14 residues. Unmatched junction bases numbered 9, after V lost 5 bases and J lost 9 bases. The CDR3 DNA reads as TGTGCCAGCAGTCCAGGACAGGGCGTAGGGCCCCAGCATTTT. Translated, it gives CASSPGQGVGPQHF.

This clonotype came up a few times. J is TRBJ2-5 and V is TRBV6-2 or TRBV6-3, with 7 bases matching TRBD1. CDR3 size: 15 residues. With 4 bases clipped from V and 0 bases from J, the junction kept 5 bases outside the gene matches. Germline CDR1 is MNHEY and CDR2 is SVGEGT. CDR3 loop: CASSSPRGYQETQYF. The CDR3 bases are TGTGCCAGCAGTTCACCCAGGGGGTACCAAGAGACCCAGTACTTC.

This chain connects TRBV24-1 to TRBJ2-1; D is unclear. The CDR3 length is 12 residues. From germline, CDR1 is KGHDR and CDR2 SFDVKD. V was shortened by 5 bases and J by 8 bases, with 9 bases between the two germline ends. CDR3: CATSVPGDEQFF. DNA for the CDR3: TGTGCCACCAGTGTTCCTGGGGATGAGCAGTTCTTC.

The rearrangement links TRBV12-3 or TRBV12-4 to TRBJ2-6; 8 bases match TRBD1. The junction had 9 bases not matched to a gene; V was cut back by 7 bases and J by 1 base. The CDR3 is 17 amino acids. The CDR3, as DNA: TGTGCCAGCAAGCCGGGACAGGTTCCTTCTGGGGCCAACGTCCTGACTTTC. Translation gives CASKPGQVPSGANVLTF.

This clonotype was counted at least ten times. V usage is TRBV7-6 and J usage is TRBJ2-3; 8 bases match TRBD1. This CDR3 has 15 residues. Per the germline V gene, CDR1 is SGHVS and CDR2 is FNYEAQ. The J segment lost 5 bases and the V segment lost 4 bases, leaving 8 bases of the junction unmatched. Here the CDR3 reads CASSSLQGALDTQYF. The CDR3 DNA reads TGTGCCAGCAGCTCCTTGCAGGGGGCCTTAGATACGCAGTATTTT.

This clonotype was counted a few times. This rearrangement joins TRBV20-1 to TRBJ1-2; perhaps TRBD1 as D (6 bases). Trimming removed 1 base from V and 8 bases from J, with 14 bases in between. The CDR3 has 13 residues. CDR1 DFQATT and CDR2 SNEGSKA come from the germline V gene (reference sequence). The CDR3 here is CSARVLGARGYTF. The CDR3 DNA sequence: TGCAGTGCTAGAGTGTTGGGGGCGCGGGGCTACACCTTC.

This clonotype came up a few times. J is TRBJ2-2 and V is TRBV4-1; D uncertain. V was pared by 0 bases and J by 2 bases, with 10 bases between. Germline V gene sequence: CDR1 MGHRA, CDR2 YSYEKL. The CDR3 loop spans 16 amino acids. CDR3 in amino acids: CASSQESHPNTGELFF. In nucleotides, the CDR3 is TGCGCCAGCAGCCAAGAGTCCCATCCCAACACCGGGGAGCTGTTTTTT.

The CDR3 nucleotides are TGTGCCACCAGCAGAGATTATCAAATCACCGGCTCAGCGTCGGGCAATGAGCAGTTCTTC. It specifies CATSRDYQITGSASGNEQFF. J is TRBJ2-1 and V is TRBV15; the D is unclear. The CDR3 runs 20 residues. Germline V gene sequence: CDR1 LNHNV, CDR2 YYDKDF (reference sequence). Trimming removed 0 bases from V and 6 bases from J, with 27 bases in between.

The gene calls are TRBV5-1 and TRBJ2-3, with D possibly being TRBD1 (5 bases). V dropped 7 bases and J dropped 5 bases, with 14 bases sitting between them. Germline V gene data show CDR1 as SGHRS and CDR2 as YFSETQ. The CDR3 spans 13 residues. CDR3 loop: CASSPAGKDTQYF. The CDR3 nucleotides are TGCGCCAGCTCGCCTGCAGGGAAAGATACGCAGTATTTT.

A few counts support this clonotype. This chain joins TRBV4-1 and TRBJ1-2; D remains ambiguous. CDR3 length equals 14 residues. V lost 6 bases and J 5 bases, leaving 16 bases between the germline ends. The V gene's germline CDR1 is MGHRA and CDR2 YSYEKL. The CDR3 DNA is TGCGCCAGCAGGGATCAGAGGCGGCTATATGGCTACACCTTC. The encoded protein is CASRDQRRLYGYTF.

The V call is TRBV20-1, the J call TRBJ2-7; 11 bases are shared with TRBD2. V trimming: 4 bases; J trimming: 7 bases; junction bases outside the gene matches: 9. Germline values: CDR1 DFQATT, CDR2 SNEGSKA (reference sequence). The CDR3 consists of 14 residues. The CDR3 spells CSATWLAGGREQYF. The CDR3 nucleotides are TGCAGTGCTACTTGGCTAGCGGGAGGCCGAGAGCAGTACTTC.

This clonotype came up many times. The V and J genes are TRBV10-3 and TRBJ2-3, with a tentative D call TRBD2 (5 bases). Germline V gives CDR1 ENHRY, CDR2 SYGVKD. The V and J ends lost 6 bases and 3 bases respectively, with 13 bases between them. The CDR3 contains 14 residues. The DNA of the CDR3 is TGTGCCATCAGGGAGCGGCAAGGGACAGATACGCAGTATTTT. The encoded protein is CAIRERQGTDTQYF.

This clonotype was detected a few times. The gene calls are TRBV12-3 or TRBV12-4 and TRBJ1-5; weak D call: TRBD1 (5 bases). The CDR3 spans 13 residues. Trimming took 7 bases from V and 6 from J, leaving 13 bases between them. CDR3 coding DNA: TGTGCCAGCACTCTGGGGGATAGTCAGCCCCAGCATTTT. As protein: CASTLGDSQPQHF.

V and J are TRBV7-3 and TRBJ2-3; 7 bases align to TRBD2. V lost 3 bases and J lost 5; bases outside the gene matches: 11. This CDR3 has 16 residues. Germline CDR1 and CDR2: SGHTA and FQGTGA. The CDR3 spells CASSFRGRALGDTQYF. CDR3 coding DNA: TGTGCCAGCAGCTTCCGGGGGAGGGCCTTAGGAGATACGCAGTATTTT.

J is TRBJ2-7 and V is TRBV6-1, with D maybe TRBD1 (5 bases). V gave up 4 bases and J gave up 7 bases, with 14 bases separating them. The CDR3 is 13 amino acids. CDR1 and CDR2 (germline): MNHNS, SASEGT. The CDR3 is CASSGIGAREQYF. CDR3 DNA: TGTGCCAGCAGTGGAATAGGGGCTAGGGAGCAGTACTTC.